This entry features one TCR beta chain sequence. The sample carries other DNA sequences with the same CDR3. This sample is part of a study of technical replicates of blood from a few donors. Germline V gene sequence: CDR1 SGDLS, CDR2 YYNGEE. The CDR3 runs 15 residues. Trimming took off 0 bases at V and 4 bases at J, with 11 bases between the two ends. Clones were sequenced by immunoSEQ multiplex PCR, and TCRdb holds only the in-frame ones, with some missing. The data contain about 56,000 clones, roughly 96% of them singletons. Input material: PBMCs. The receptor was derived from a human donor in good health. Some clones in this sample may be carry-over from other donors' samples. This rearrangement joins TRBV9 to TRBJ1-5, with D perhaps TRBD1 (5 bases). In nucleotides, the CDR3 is TGTGCCAGCAGCGTAGGCGGGGCTGGTAATCAGCCCCAGCATTTT. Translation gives CASSVGGAGNQPQHF.